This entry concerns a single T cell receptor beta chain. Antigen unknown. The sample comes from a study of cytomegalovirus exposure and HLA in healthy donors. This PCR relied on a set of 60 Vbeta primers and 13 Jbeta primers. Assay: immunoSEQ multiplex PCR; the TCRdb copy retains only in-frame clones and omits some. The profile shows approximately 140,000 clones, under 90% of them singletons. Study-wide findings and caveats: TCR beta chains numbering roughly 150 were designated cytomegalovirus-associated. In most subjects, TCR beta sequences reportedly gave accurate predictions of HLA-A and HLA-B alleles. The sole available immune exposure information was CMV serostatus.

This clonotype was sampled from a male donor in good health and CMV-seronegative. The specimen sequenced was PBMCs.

CDR3 sequence: CASSELGTAYEQYF. The CDR3 coding sequence is TGTGCCAGCAGTGAATTAGGGACAGCCTACGAGCAGTACTTC. V gene TRBV2 combines with J gene TRBJ2-7; 7 bases match TRBD1. CDR1 and CDR2 (germline): SNHLY, FYNNEI. V lost 2 bases and J lost 2; bases outside the gene matches: 3. The CDR3 contains 14 residues.